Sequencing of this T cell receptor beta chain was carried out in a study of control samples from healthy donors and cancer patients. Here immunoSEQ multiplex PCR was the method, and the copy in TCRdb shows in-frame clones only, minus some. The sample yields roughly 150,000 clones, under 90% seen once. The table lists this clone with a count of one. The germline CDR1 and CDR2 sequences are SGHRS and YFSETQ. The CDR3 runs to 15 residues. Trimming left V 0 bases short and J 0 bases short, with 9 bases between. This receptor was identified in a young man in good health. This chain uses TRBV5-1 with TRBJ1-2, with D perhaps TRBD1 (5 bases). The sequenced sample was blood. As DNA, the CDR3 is TGCGCCAGCAGCTTGGAGACAGCTACTAACTATGGCTACACCTTC. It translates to CASSLETATNYGYTF.